Below, one TCR beta chain is given with its context. The record originates from a study of T cells expressing NK-cell markers. Study-level background: Underlying the TCR beta repertoires were sorted CD3+CD56+NKG2C+, CD3+CD56+NKG2C- and CD3+CD56-NKG2C+ T cells.

The cDNA for TCR beta came from 5'RACE template switching with UMIs. Using the 5' RACE reads, TCRdb records one entry per CDR3 protein without DNA. Its listing shows hundreds of thousands of distinct CDR3 sequences. The CDR3 is 17 residues long. Germline V lookup: CDR1 KGHSH, CDR2 LQKENI. V usage is TRBV18 and J usage is TRBJ1-6. The origin of this receptor is a woman between 18 and 70 years old in good health. Material: blood T cells: a sorted CD56 or NKG2C T cell subset, CD4+ or CD8+ T cells, or bulk PBMC T cells (not recorded which). The CDR3 sequence is CASSPMAGATYNSPLHF. Together with reference TRBV18 and TRBJ1-6, the CDR3 gives the full variable domain: NAGVMQNPRHLVRRRGQEARLRCSPMKGHSHVYWYRQLPEEGLKFMVYLQKENIIDESGMPKERFSAEFPKEGPSILRIQQVVRGDSAAYFCASSPMAGATYNSPLHFGNGTRLTVT.